This TCR beta chain was profiled in a study of identical twins. This clonotype was detected only a few times. The CDR3 is made up of 14 amino acids. Germline V lookup: CDR1 MNHNS, CDR2 SASEGT. The V and J ends lost 6 bases and 6 bases respectively, with 14 bases between them. TCRdb processed the 5' RACE reads anew with MiXCR; each CDR3 protein has one entry. The sample lists hundreds of thousands of distinct CDR3 sequences; 15% to 20% were seen once. The data were also submitted as part of a second study, on T cells expressing NK-cell markers. That work adds: Of the CD8+ T cell pool in about 6 donors, about 1.0-8% was accounted for by dominant NKG2C+ clonotypes.

V gene TRBV6-1 combines with J gene TRBJ2-2; no definite D call. Sequencing was carried out using PBMCs. The receptor was isolated from a woman under 30 in good health. CDR3 residues: CASSPGDKAGELFF. DNA of the CDR3: TGTGCCAGCAGCCCAGGTGACAAGGCCGGGGAGCTGTTTTTT.